This is a list of T cell receptor beta chains from one sample in a study of long-term antiretroviral therapy in people with HIV. Assay: immunoSEQ multiplex PCR; the TCRdb copy retains only in-frame clones and omits some. The sample lists tens of thousands of clones, about 95% occurring once. The source material was unsorted PBMCs, sampled 5.3 years after starting antiretroviral therapy. These receptors all stem from a man aged 45 to 65 with HIV. Each CDR3 is given with its conserved first and last residue. D genes are given only for firm matches. Some rows mark clone size as missing; the rest say once, few, many or name a class of expanded clone.

D	V	size	J	CDR3	DNA
TRBD1	TRBV4-3	-	TRBJ2-3	CASSPDRDRIFGDTQYF	TGCGCCAGCAGCCCCGACCGGGACAGAATTTTTGGAGATACGCAGTATTTT
-	TRBV5-4	-	TRBJ2-7	CASRRDGLSYEQYF	TGTGCCAGCAGAAGGGACGGGCTCTCCTACGAGCAGTACTTC
-	TRBV7-9	-	TRBJ1-4	CASSFTGPNEKLFF	TGTGCCAGCAGCTTCACGGGGCCTAATGAAAAACTGTTTTTT
TRBD1	TRBV6-5	-	TRBJ2-2	CASSNRGPNTGELFF	TGTGCCAGCAGTAACAGGGGGCCGAACACCGGGGAGCTGTTTTTT
TRBD1	TRBV10-1	-	TRBJ2-7	CASRGDSGEQYF	TGCGCCAGCAGGGGGGACAGTGGCGAGCAGTACTTC
TRBD2	TRBV27	-	TRBJ2-3	CASSLSAGGADTQYF	TGTGCCAGCAGTTTATCAGCGGGGGGAGCAGATACGCAGTATTTT
TRBD2	TRBV29-1	-	TRBJ2-7	CSVESGGSSYEQYF	TGCAGCGTTGAGAGCGGGGGGAGCTCCTACGAGCAGTACTTC
TRBD1	TRBV10-3	once	TRBJ2-1	CAIRGTEKNEQFF	TGTGCCATCAGAGGGACAGAAAAAAATGAGCAGTTCTTC
-	TRBV10-3	-	TRBJ1-3	CAISEQLSSGNTIYF	TGTGCCATCAGTGAACAGCTGAGCTCTGGAAACACCATATATTTT
TRBD1	TRBV5-6	-	TRBJ2-2	CASSPDRGNTGELFF	TGTGCCAGCAGCCCGGACAGGGGGAACACCGGGGAGCTGTTTTTT
TRBD1	TRBV5-1	-	TRBJ1-2	CASSLHPQGAGGYTF	TGCGCCAGCAGCTTGCACCCCCAGGGGGCGGGTGGCTACACCTTC
TRBD2	TRBV18	few	TRBJ2-1	CASSPQGLTYNEQFF	TGTGCCAGCTCACCTCAGGGACTAACCTACAATGAGCAGTTCTTC
-	TRBV5-6	-	TRBJ2-7	CASSLPSSYEQYF	TGTGCCAGCAGCTTGCCATCCTCCTACGAGCAGTACTTC
TRBD1	TRBV9	-	TRBJ1-1	CASSAGQGPLEAFF	TGTGCCAGCAGCGCCGGACAGGGACCCCTTGAAGCTTTCTTT
TRBD1	TRBV30	-	TRBJ1-6	CAWSVAGGYNSPLHF	TGTGCCTGGAGTGTAGCAGGGGGATATAATTCACCCCTCCACTTT
-	TRBV5-1	-	TRBJ1-4	CASSLTGTMSEKLFF	TGCGCCAGCAGCCTGACCGGGACAATGAGTGAAAAACTGTTTTTT
TRBD1	TRBV19	once	TRBJ1-5	CASRETGGWGNQPQHF	TGTGCCAGTAGGGAAACAGGGGGCTGGGGCAATCAGCCCCAGCATTTT
TRBD2	TRBV6-6	once	TRBJ2-3	CASRAGGTYTDTQYF	TGTGCCAGCAGAGCGGGGGGGACTTACACAGATACGCAGTATTTT
TRBD2	TRBV7-8	once	TRBJ2-3	CASSLEAGDTQYF	TGTGCCAGCAGCTTAGAAGCGGGGGATACGCAGTATTTT
-	TRBV7-9	-	TRBJ1-3	CASSFSSEDSGNTIYF	TGTGCCAGCAGCTTTTCCTCGGAGGACTCTGGAAACACCATATATTTT
-	TRBV6-5	-	TRBJ1-1	CASTPGKWNTEAFF	TGTGCCAGCACCCCCGGGAAGTGGAACACTGAAGCTTTCTTT
-	TRBV11-2	-	TRBJ2-7	CASSLDPYSYEQYF	TGTGCCAGCAGCTTAGATCCTTACTCCTACGAGCAGTACTTC
-	TRBV7-2	-	TRBJ2-6	CASSLARLNSGANVLTF	TGTGCCAGCAGCTTAGCTAGACTGAACTCTGGGGCCAACGTCCTGACTTTC
-	TRBV11-2	-	TRBJ1-4	CASSFPPGGGLREKLFF	TGTGCCAGCAGCTTTCCCCCCGGAGGTGGCCTGAGGGAAAAACTGTTTTTT
TRBD1	TRBV5-1	-	TRBJ1-4	CASSPGTGREKLFF	TGCGCCAGCAGCCCAGGGACAGGGAGAGAAAAACTGTTTTTT
-	TRBV27	-	TRBJ2-7	CAVLREQYF	TGTGCCGTCCTACGGGAGCAGTACTTC
TRBD1	TRBV19	-	TRBJ1-1	CASRPQGEATEAFF	TGTGCCAGTAGGCCCCAGGGGGAGGCCACTGAAGCTTTCTTT
-	TRBV6-4	-	TRBJ2-1	CASAPSGDYNEQFF	TGTGCCAGCGCTCCGTCGGGGGACTACAATGAGCAGTTCTTC
-	TRBV6-5	once	TRBJ2-6	CASSRKGTGANVLTF	TGTGCCAGCAGCAGGAAAGGTACTGGGGCCAACGTCCTGACTTTC
TRBD1	TRBV2	-	TRBJ2-1	CASSEPWTGHNEQFF	TGTGCCAGCAGTGAACCGTGGACAGGGCATAATGAGCAGTTCTTC
TRBD1	TRBV29-1	-	TRBJ2-7	CSVERDRYEQYF	TGCAGCGTTGAAAGGGACAGATACGAGCAGTACTTC
-	TRBV5-1	-	TRBJ2-1	CASSLEFSYNEQFF	TGCGCCAGCAGCTTGGAGTTTTCCTACAATGAGCAGTTCTTC
TRBD1	TRBV7-2	-	TRBJ1-2	CASSPTPNRGGYTF	TGTGCCAGCAGCCCCACCCCGAACAGGGGTGGCTACACCTTC
-	TRBV11-2	-	TRBJ2-3	CASSLSYSTDTQYF	TGTGCCAGCAGCTTATCCTATAGCACAGATACGCAGTATTTT
-	TRBV28	once	TRBJ1-6	CASSLETGLTSPLHF	TGTGCCAGCAGTTTAGAAACAGGGCTAACCTCACCCCTCCACTTT
-	TRBV5-1	-	TRBJ1-1	CASSLAGQPNTEAFF	TGCGCCAGCAGCTTGGCCGGACAACCGAACACTGAAGCTTTCTTT
-	TRBV6-5	-	TRBJ2-2	CASRLVKAGELFF	TGTGCCAGCAGGCTGGTAAAGGCCGGGGAGCTGTTTTTT
-	TRBV30	-	TRBJ2-1	CAWSVGSNEQFF	TGTGCCTGGAGTGTCGGTAGCAATGAGCAGTTCTTC
-	TRBV6-4	-	TRBJ2-2	CASSDIGTGELFF	TGTGCCAGCAGTGACATAGGGACCGGGGAGCTGTTTTTT
TRBD1	TRBV19	-	TRBJ1-2	CASTLNRQGAHGYTF	TGTGCCAGTACCCTAAACCGACAGGGGGCCCATGGCTACACCTTC
-	TRBV30	-	TRBJ1-5	CAWSVGNGQPQHF	TGTGCCTGGAGTGTAGGGAATGGACAGCCCCAGCATTTT
TRBD1	TRBV7-8	-	TRBJ1-6	CASSYTGGNSPLHF	TGTGCCAGCAGCTACACAGGGGGCAATTCACCCCTCCACTTT
TRBD1	TRBV5-4	-	TRBJ1-2	CASSFYRGVYGYTF	TGTGCCAGCAGCTTCTACAGGGGCGTCTATGGCTACACCTTC
-	TRBV29-1	-	TRBJ1-4	CSVEGDEKLFF	TGCAGCGTTGAAGGAGATGAAAAACTGTTTTTT
TRBD1	TRBV5-1	-	TRBJ2-7	CASSLMGTGDGEQYF	TGCGCCAGCAGCTTGATGGGGACAGGGGACGGCGAGCAGTACTTC
-	TRBV20-1	-	TRBJ2-3	CSARVTDTQYF	TGCAGTGCTAGAGTTACAGATACGCAGTATTTT
-	TRBV2	-	TRBJ2-7	CASRRYEQYF	TGTGCCAGCAGGAGATACGAGCAGTACTTC
-	TRBV19	-	TRBJ2-7	CASSHGLTYEQYF	TGTGCCAGTAGTCACGGACTGACCTACGAGCAGTACTTC
-	TRBV19	once	TRBJ1-2	CASSIDPRANYGYTF	TGTGCCAGTAGTATAGATCCCCGGGCCAACTATGGCTACACCTTC
TRBD1	TRBV5-6	-	TRBJ2-2	CASSLTGTGHRELFF	TGTGCCAGCAGCCTGACCGGGACAGGTCACCGGGAGCTGTTTTTT
TRBD2	TRBV7-7	-	TRBJ2-2	CASSSIAGGSPGELFF	TGTGCCAGCAGTTCCATAGCGGGGGGGTCGCCCGGGGAGCTGTTTTTT
-	TRBV4-3	-	TRBJ2-7	CASSQDITNEQYF	TGCGCCAGCAGCCAAGACATCACGAACGAGCAGTACTTC
TRBD1	TRBV2	-	TRBJ2-7	CASSEETGGSEQYF	TGTGCCAGCAGTGAAGAGACAGGGGGCTCCGAGCAGTACTTC
-	TRBV6-6	-	TRBJ1-2	CASRRGAGEGYTF	TGTGCCAGCAGGCGGGGGGCAGGAGAGGGCTACACCTTC
TRBD2	TRBV7-9	-	TRBJ2-7	CASSSTSGGTYEQYF	TGTGCCAGCAGTTCTACTAGCGGGGGGACCTACGAGCAGTACTTC
TRBD1	TRBV7-2	-	TRBJ1-6	CASRIGTELYNSPLHF	TGTGCCAGCAGAATCGGGACAGAGCTCTATAATTCACCCCTCCACTTT